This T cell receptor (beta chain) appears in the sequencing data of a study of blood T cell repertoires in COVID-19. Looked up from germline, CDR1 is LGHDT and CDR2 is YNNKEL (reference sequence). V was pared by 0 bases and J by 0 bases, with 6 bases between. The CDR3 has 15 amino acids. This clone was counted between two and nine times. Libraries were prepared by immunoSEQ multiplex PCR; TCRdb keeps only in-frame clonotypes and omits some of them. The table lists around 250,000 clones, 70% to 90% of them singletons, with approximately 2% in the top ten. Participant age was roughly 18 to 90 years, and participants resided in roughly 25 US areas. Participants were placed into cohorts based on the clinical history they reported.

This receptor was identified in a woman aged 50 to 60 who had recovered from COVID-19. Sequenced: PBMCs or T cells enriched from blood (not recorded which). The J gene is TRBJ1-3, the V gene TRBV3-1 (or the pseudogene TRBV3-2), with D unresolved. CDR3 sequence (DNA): TGTGCCAGCAGCCAAGATGAGCGCTCTGGAAACACCATATATTTT. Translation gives CASSQDERSGNTIYF.